This TCR beta chain stems from a study of T cell changes during pregnancy in multiple sclerosis. Assay used: immunoSEQ multiplex PCR; TCRdb lists only in-frame clones, some missing. The repertoire holds 75,000 to 90,000 clones, roughly nine tenths seen once, with around 3.4% in the top ten. There are 16 residues in the CDR3. Trimming at V came to 2 bases and at J to 5 bases, leaving 7 bases not matched to a gene. Germline V gene lookup returns CDR1 MDHEN and CDR2 SYDVKM. The gene calls are TRBV28 and TRBJ2-5, with 11 bases matching TRBD2. The sequence was collected from a female donor in good health, serving as a control in a pregnancy study. Some clones in this sample may be carry-over from other donors' samples. The sequencing here drew on PBMCs, taken in the first trimester of pregnancy. CDR3 DNA: TGTGCCAGCAGTTTACCACGGCTAGCGGGGGGCGAGACCCAGTACTTC. Its protein product is CASSLPRLAGGETQYF.